This section outlines one T cell receptor (beta chain) sequence together with its context. The sample comes from a study of T cell changes during pregnancy in multiple sclerosis. The protocol was immunoSEQ multiplex PCR, while the TCRdb copy is restricted to in-frame clones and leaves out a portion. The sample holds tens of thousands of clones, over 75% seen once. The CDR3 runs to 15 residues. Trimming removed 0 bases at V and 4 bases at J, with 10 bases between. Germline V gene lookup returns CDR1 LNHDA and CDR2 SQIVND (reference sequence). This sequence originates from a female donor with multiple sclerosis, enrolled in a pregnancy study. The chain links TRBV19 to TRBJ2-1; tentatively, D is TRBD1 (5 bases). The sample was CD8+ T cells from peripheral blood mononuclear cells, taken before pregnancy. Here the CDR3 DNA reads TGTGCCAGTAGTATAGAAGGCAGGGCTTACAATGAGCAGTTCTTC. Translating it yields CASSIEGRAYNEQFF.